These 27 T cell receptor beta chains were sequenced from one sample in a study of PD-1 blockade in classical Hodgkin lymphoma. Relapse was seen in all patients after autologous stem cell transplantation, and brentuximab vedotin exposure was variable. The protocol was immunoSEQ multiplex PCR, while the TCRdb copy is restricted to in-frame clones and leaves out a portion. Of roughly 92,000 clones listed, roughly 92% are singletons. Specimen: peripheral blood mononuclear cells (PBMCs), collected at baseline. The receptors were sampled from a human donor with classical Hodgkin lymphoma.

The V and J genes are TRBV6-5 and TRBJ2-5, with D possibly being TRBD1 (6 bases). The tail of the sequence fits TRBJ2-7 better, so the J call may be wrong. Germline assignment: CDR1 MNHEY and CDR2 SVGAGI. The CDR3 length is 15 residues. The CDR3 coding sequence is TGTGCCAGCTCCCGTAGGGGGTCCCTCCCCTACGAGCAGTACTTC. Protein: CASSRRGSLPYEQYF.

The rearrangement joins TRBV7-9 to TRBJ2-2; D possibly matches TRBD1 or TRBD2 (6 bases each). The CDR3 totals 16 residues. CDR1 is SEHNR and CDR2 is FQNEAQ in the germline V gene (reference sequence). V was cut by 2 bases and J by 6 bases, with 16 bases left in between. The CDR3 nucleotides are TGTGCCAGCAGCTTAATGGGGGGCTACGTTCCCGGGGAGCTGTTTTTT. It codes for CASSLMGGYVPGELFF.

CDR3 nucleotide sequence: TGCGCCAGCAGCCCGCAGTCCGCCCCAACCCTTACCGGGTATGGCTACACCTTC. As protein: CASSPQSAPTLTGYGYTF. The chain joins TRBV5-1 to TRBJ1-2, with no clear D. V was shortened by 4 bases and J by 5 bases, with 27 bases between the two germline ends. The CDR3 runs to 18 residues. Germline lookup yields CDR1 SGHRS and CDR2 YFSETQ. The variable domain in full, with the rest retrieved from reference TRBV5-1 and TRBJ1-2, is KAGVTQTPRYLIKTRGQQVTLSCSPISGHRSVSWYQQTPGQGLQFLFEYFSETQRNKGNFPGRFSGRQFSNSRSEMNVSTLELGDSALYLCASSPQSAPTLTGYGYTFGSGTRLTVV.

Only a few counts were recorded for this clone. The rearrangement uses TRBV9 and TRBJ1-1, with D uncertain. This CDR3 comprises 10 residues. Germline CDR1 and CDR2: SGDLS and YYNGEE. V was pared by 3 bases and J by 11 bases, with 8 bases between. CDR3 DNA sequence: TGTGCCAGCAGCGGTGACTGGGCTTTCTTT. This gives the protein CASSGDWAFF.

The gene calls are TRBV27 and TRBJ2-1, with D unclear. Per the germline V gene, CDR1 is MNHEY and CDR2 is SMNVEV (reference sequence). The V end lost 3 bases, the J end lost 0 bases, and 9 bases lay between the germline ends. The CDR3 covers 15 residues. The CDR3 DNA reads TGTGCCAGCAGTTTGATTAAGAGCTCCTACAATGAGCAGTTCTTC. Translation gives CASSLIKSSYNEQFF.

The chain employs TRBV5-1 and TRBJ2-2; tentatively, D is TRBD1 (6 bases). Germline V lookup: CDR1 SGHRS, CDR2 YFSETQ. The CDR3 has 14 amino acids. The V gene lost 4 bases and the J gene lost 3 bases, with 10 bases spanning the gap. CDR3 region: CASSADSYTGELFF. For the CDR3, the DNA is TGCGCCAGCAGCGCGGACAGTTACACCGGGGAGCTGTTTTTT.

The chain is built from TRBV6-5 and TRBJ2-7, with D tentatively TRBD1 (8 bases). This CDR3 has 16 amino acids. Looked up from germline, CDR1 is MNHEY and CDR2 is SVGAGI. V shed 4 bases and J shed 4 bases, with 20 bases lying between them. The CDR3 loop is CASSSRAGQDVYEQYF. DNA for the CDR3: TGTGCCAGCAGTTCCCGAGCGGGACAGGACGTTTACGAGCAGTACTTC.

The chain carries TRBV5-1 and TRBJ2-1; a possible D gene is TRBD2 (6 bases). The CDR3 consists of 13 residues. Germline CDR1 reads SGHRS; CDR2 reads YFSETQ. V lost 4 bases and J lost 14, with 19 bases in between. CDR3 loop: CASSGRSREDEFF. In nucleotides, the CDR3 is TGCGCCAGCAGCGGGCGCAGTAGGGAGGATGAGTTCTTC.

The chain joins TRBV4-2 to TRBJ2-3; 12 positions match TRBD2. The CDR3 is made up of 17 amino acids. The V and J ends lost 0 bases and 8 bases, in that order; junction bases with no gene match: 9. The germline CDR1 and CDR2 sequences are LGHNA and YNFKEQ. The CDR3 loop is CASSQDWPSGRAATQYF. The CDR3, as DNA: TGTGCCAGCAGCCAAGACTGGCCTAGCGGGAGGGCAGCTACGCAGTATTTT.

The rearrangement links TRBV19 to TRBJ1-1, with D maybe TRBD1 (6 bases). Germline V gives CDR1 LNHDA, CDR2 SQIVND (reference sequence). This CDR3 comprises 15 residues. Trimming pared 7 bases from V and 1 base from J, leaving 16 bases between. CDR3 residues: CASKSRGGPNTEAFF. In DNA, the CDR3 is TGTGCCAGTAAAAGTCGCGGGGGGCCGAACACTGAAGCTTTCTTT.

This chain uses TRBV18 with TRBJ2-3; 13 bases match TRBD2. The germline gives CDR1 KGHSH, CDR2 LQKENI. The V segment lost 1 base and the J segment 4 bases; nucleotides outside the gene matches: 2. The CDR3 sequence is 16 residues long. CDR3 in DNA: TGTGCCAGCTCACCACGACTAGCGGGAGGCGCAGATACGCAGTATTTT. It specifies CASSPRLAGGADTQYF.

The J gene is TRBJ2-4, the V gene TRBV5-1, with TRBD1 matching over 7 bases. Trimming at V came to 3 bases and at J to 6 bases, leaving 3 bases not matched to a gene. The CDR3 runs 13 residues. Germline assignment: CDR1 SGHRS and CDR2 YFSETQ. This CDR3 is CASSSGQTNIQYF. The CDR3 region has the DNA TGCGCCAGCAGCTCGGGACAGACAAACATTCAGTACTTC.

The CDR3 region has the DNA TGTGCCAGTAGTATAGGGCAGGGCGACCCAAGCAATCAGCCCCAGCATTTT. Translation gives CASSIGQGDPSNQPQHF. The chain has TRBV19 and TRBJ1-5, with D tentatively TRBD1 (5 bases). Germline V gives CDR1 LNHDA, CDR2 SQIVND (reference sequence). The CDR3 is made up of 17 amino acids. Trimming shortened V by 1 base and J by 1 base, and 14 bases separated the two germline ends.

This sequence joins TRBV5-1 and TRBJ2-5; either TRBD1 or TRBD2 may supply D (5 bases each). With 0 bases removed from V and 5 bases from J, the gap between germline ends came to 11 bases. The CDR3 sequence is 14 residues long. The germline gives CDR1 SGHRS, CDR2 YFSETQ. The CDR3, as DNA: TGCGCCAGCAGCTTGGCCAGTGGGGGTGAGACCCAGTACTTC. This codes for CASSLASGGETQYF.

This clone was seen a handful of times. The V call is TRBV7-6, the J call TRBJ1-5; no definite D call. Trimming pared 6 bases from V and 5 bases from J, leaving 8 bases between. Germline values: CDR1 SGHVS, CDR2 FNYEAQ. This CDR3 comprises 12 residues. The CDR3, as DNA: TGTGCCAGCAGTGCCCCCGATCAGCCCCAGCATTTT. As protein: CASSAPDQPQHF.

The chain combines TRBV28 with TRBJ2-7; possibly TRBD1 for D (5 bases). This CDR3 contains 16 residues. Trimming pared 5 bases from V and 2 bases from J, leaving 19 bases between. Per germline, CDR1 MDHEN and CDR2 SYDVKM. The CDR3 reads CASSPVIAAGPYEQYF. In DNA, the CDR3 is TGTGCCAGCAGTCCAGTGATTGCGGCAGGGCCCTACGAGCAGTACTTC.

The chain employs TRBV18 and TRBJ2-7; 10 bases line up with TRBD1. The germline gives CDR1 KGHSH, CDR2 LQKENI. Trimming removed 5 bases from V and 2 bases from J; junction bases left unmatched: 3. The CDR3 contains 14 residues. CDR3 bases: TGTGCCAGCTCAACGGGACAGGGGACCTACGAGCAGTACTTC. Translated: CASSTGQGTYEQYF.

The V call is TRBV7-8, the J call TRBJ2-1, with TRBD1 identical over 11 bases. The germline V gene encodes CDR1 SGHVS and CDR2 FQNEAQ. The CDR3 has 15 residues. V was clipped by 5 bases and J by 6 bases; unmatched bases: 6. This CDR3 reads CASSIRDRGGNEQFF. CDR3 nucleotide sequence: TGTGCCAGCAGCATCCGGGACAGGGGGGGCAATGAGCAGTTCTTC.

The J gene is TRBJ2-7, the V gene TRBV4-2; 10 bases agree with TRBD2. CDR1 is LGHNA and CDR2 is YNFKEQ in the germline V gene. V shed 4 bases, J shed 4 bases, and the junction held 10 bases outside the gene matches. The CDR3 spans 16 residues. The DNA of the CDR3 is TGTGCCAGCAGCCCAGAGCGGGGTAGCGGGAGGTACGAGCAGTACTTC. It encodes CASSPERGSGRYEQYF.

The chain carries TRBV6-6 and TRBJ2-7; D is unresolved. Trimming cost V 4 bases and J 0 bases, with 13 bases left between them. The CDR3 spans 15 residues. Germline values: CDR1 MNHNY, CDR2 SVGAGI (reference sequence). The chain's CDR3 is CASSLPGPVSYEQYF. CDR3 nucleotide sequence: TGTGCCAGCAGTTTACCTGGGCCGGTCTCCTACGAGCAGTACTTC.

This chain uses TRBV6-5 with TRBJ2-1; D is unresolved. Trimming cost V 6 bases and J 7 bases, with 4 bases left between them. The germline V gene encodes CDR1 MNHEY and CDR2 SVGAGI. The CDR3 contains 10 residues. The DNA for the CDR3 is TGTGCCAGCAGGGGTAATGAGCAGTTCTTC. It yields the protein CASRGNEQFF.

V and J are TRBV6-5 and TRBJ2-1; the D is unclear. Germline V gene sequence: CDR1 MNHEY, CDR2 SVGAGI. The CDR3 consists of 13 residues. With 7 bases removed from V and 10 bases from J, the gap between germline ends came to 17 bases. In DNA, the CDR3 is TGTGCCAGCACCGACCGGCTGTACTTCGAGCAGTTCTTC. It is translated as CASTDRLYFEQFF.

The V gene is TRBV18, the J gene TRBJ1-2; 7 bases map to TRBD1. Germline loops: CDR1 KGHSH, CDR2 LQKENI. The ends lost 5 bases at V and 2 bases at J; junction bases unmatched: 8. This CDR3 has 15 residues. In nucleotides, the CDR3 is TGTGCCAGCTCATTGCAGGGACAGAAGAACTATGGCTACACCTTC. This gives the protein CASSLQGQKNYGYTF.

The genes are TRBV6-5 and TRBJ2-7; 7 bases align to TRBD2. This CDR3 is 14 amino acids long. V was pared by 0 bases and J by 3 bases, with 2 bases of the junction left unmatched. Germline V gives CDR1 MNHEY, CDR2 SVGAGI. The CDR3 spells CASSYSGGYYEQYF. CDR3 coding DNA: TGTGCCAGCAGTTACTCGGGGGGGTACTACGAGCAGTACTTC.

The V and J genes are TRBV5-1 and TRBJ2-6; no reliable D call. This CDR3 spans 16 amino acids. Looked up from germline, CDR1 is SGHRS and CDR2 is YFSETQ. The V and J ends lost 0 bases and 4 bases respectively, with 11 bases between them. CDR3 protein: CASSLGAVLGANVLTF. DNA of the CDR3: TGCGCCAGCAGCTTGGGCGCAGTCTTGGGGGCCAACGTCCTGACTTTC.

This sequence joins TRBV19 and TRBJ2-7; D is tentatively TRBD1 or TRBD2 (5 bases each). Looked up from germline, CDR1 is LNHDA and CDR2 is SQIVND (reference sequence). Trimming stripped 3 bases from V and 2 bases from J, with 11 bases between. The CDR3 spans 14 residues. Written as DNA, the CDR3 is TGTGCCAGTAGTATCCCAGGGAGCACCTACGAGCAGTACTTC. Translating gives CASSIPGSTYEQYF.

This clone showed up just once. This chain connects TRBV5-1 to TRBJ1-2; D gene ambiguous. Germline V gene sequence: CDR1 SGHRS, CDR2 YFSETQ. Between the trimmed V and J ends, which lost 4 bases and 6 bases, there was a span of 13 bases. This CDR3 contains 13 residues. The CDR3 DNA reads TGCGCCAGCAGCGATAACGGGAGGCATGGCTACACCTTC. Protein sequence: CASSDNGRHGYTF.